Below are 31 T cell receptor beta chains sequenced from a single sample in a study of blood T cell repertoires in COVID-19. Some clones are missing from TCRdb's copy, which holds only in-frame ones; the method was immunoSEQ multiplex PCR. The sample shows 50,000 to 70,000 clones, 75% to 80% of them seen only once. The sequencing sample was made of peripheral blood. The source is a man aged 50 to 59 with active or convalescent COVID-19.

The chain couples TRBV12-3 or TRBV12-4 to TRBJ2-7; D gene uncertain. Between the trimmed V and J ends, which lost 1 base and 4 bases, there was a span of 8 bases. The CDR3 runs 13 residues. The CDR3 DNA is TGTGCCAGCAGTTTAGGCGGATCGTACGAGCAGTACTTC. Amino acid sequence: CASSLGGSYEQYF.

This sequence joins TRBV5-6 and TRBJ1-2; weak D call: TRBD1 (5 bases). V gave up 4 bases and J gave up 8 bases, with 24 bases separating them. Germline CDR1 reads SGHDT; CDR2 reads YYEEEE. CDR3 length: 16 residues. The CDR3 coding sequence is TGTGCCAGCAGCCGCGGGGCCTCACCCGCCACCGACGGCTACACCTTC. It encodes CASSRGASPATDGYTF.

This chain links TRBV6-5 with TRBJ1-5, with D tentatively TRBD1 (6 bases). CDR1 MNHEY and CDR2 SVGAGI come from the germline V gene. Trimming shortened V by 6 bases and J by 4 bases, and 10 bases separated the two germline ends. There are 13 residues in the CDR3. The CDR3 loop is CASRPQGNQPQHF. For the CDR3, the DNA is TGTGCCAGCAGACCCCAGGGGAATCAGCCCCAGCATTTT.

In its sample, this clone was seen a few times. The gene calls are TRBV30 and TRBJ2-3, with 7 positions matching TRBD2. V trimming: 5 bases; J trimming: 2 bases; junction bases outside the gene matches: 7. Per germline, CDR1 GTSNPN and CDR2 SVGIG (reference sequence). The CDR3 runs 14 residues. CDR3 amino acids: CAWGGGDPTDTQYF. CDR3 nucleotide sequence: TGTGCCTGGGGCGGGGGAGACCCCACAGATACGCAGTATTTT.

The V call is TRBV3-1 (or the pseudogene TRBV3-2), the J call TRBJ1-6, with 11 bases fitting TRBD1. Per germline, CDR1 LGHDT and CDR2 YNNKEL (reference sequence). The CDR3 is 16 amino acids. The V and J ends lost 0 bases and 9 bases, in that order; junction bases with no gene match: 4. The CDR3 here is CASSQDRGQGGSPLHF. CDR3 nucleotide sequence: TGTGCCAGCAGCCAAGATCGGGGACAGGGGGGTTCACCCCTCCACTTT.

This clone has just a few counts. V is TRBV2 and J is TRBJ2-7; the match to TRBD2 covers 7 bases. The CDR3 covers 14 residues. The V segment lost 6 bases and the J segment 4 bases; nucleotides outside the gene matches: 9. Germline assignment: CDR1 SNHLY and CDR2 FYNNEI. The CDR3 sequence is CASSSGKAAYEQYF. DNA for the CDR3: TGTGCCAGCAGCAGCGGGAAGGCTGCTTACGAGCAGTACTTC.

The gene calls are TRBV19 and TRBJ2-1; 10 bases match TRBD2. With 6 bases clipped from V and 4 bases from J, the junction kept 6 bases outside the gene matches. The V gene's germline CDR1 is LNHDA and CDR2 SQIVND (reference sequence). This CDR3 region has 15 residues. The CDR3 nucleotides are TGTGCCAGTAGCACTACTAGCGGGATTTACAATGAGCAGTTCTTC. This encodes CASSTTSGIYNEQFF.

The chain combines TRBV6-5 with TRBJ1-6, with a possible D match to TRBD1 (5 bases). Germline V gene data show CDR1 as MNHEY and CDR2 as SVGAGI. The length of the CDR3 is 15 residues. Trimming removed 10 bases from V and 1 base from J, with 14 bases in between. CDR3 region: CATQRRGSYNSPLHF. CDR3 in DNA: TGTGCCACCCAACGAAGGGGATCCTATAATTCACCCCTCCACTTT.

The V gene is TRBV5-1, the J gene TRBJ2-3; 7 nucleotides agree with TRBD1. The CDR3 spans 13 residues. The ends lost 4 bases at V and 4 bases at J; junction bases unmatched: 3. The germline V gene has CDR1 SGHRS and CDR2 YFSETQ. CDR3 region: CASSGQGADTQYF. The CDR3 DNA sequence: TGCGCCAGCAGCGGGCAGGGGGCAGATACGCAGTATTTT.

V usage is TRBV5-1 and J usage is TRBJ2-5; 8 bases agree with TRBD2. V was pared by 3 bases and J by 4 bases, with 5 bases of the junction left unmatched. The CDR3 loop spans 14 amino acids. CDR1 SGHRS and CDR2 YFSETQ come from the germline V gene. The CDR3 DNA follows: TGCGCCAGCAGCTCCGGACTAGCAAGAGAGACCCAGTACTTC. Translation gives CASSSGLARETQYF.

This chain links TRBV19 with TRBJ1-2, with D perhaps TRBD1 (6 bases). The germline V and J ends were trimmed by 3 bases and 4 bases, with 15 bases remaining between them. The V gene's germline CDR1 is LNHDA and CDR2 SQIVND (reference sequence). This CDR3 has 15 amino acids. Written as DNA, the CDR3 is TGTGCCAGTAGTATGGCGACAGGAATGGTCTATGGCTACACCTTC. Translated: CASSMATGMVYGYTF.

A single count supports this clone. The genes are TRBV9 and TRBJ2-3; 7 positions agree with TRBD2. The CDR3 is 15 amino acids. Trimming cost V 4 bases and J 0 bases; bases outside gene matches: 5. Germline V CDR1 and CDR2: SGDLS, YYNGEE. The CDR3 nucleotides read TGTGCCAGCAGCACCGGACTAGGAAGCACAGATACGCAGTATTTT. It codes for CASSTGLGSTDTQYF.

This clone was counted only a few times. CDR3 amino acids: CASGLLTSGSSYEQYF. For the CDR3, the DNA is TGTGCTAGTGGTCTGCTGACTAGCGGGAGCTCCTACGAGCAGTACTTC. The chain combines TRBV12-5 with TRBJ2-7; 12 bases are a match to TRBD2. The CDR3 length is 16 residues. CDR1 is LGHNT and CDR2 is FRNRAP in the germline V gene. Trimming took 5 bases from V and 0 from J; bases not matched to a gene: 5.

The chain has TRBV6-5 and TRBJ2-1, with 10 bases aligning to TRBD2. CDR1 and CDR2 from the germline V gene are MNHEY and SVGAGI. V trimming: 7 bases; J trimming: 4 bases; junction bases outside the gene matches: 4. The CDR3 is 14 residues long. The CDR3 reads CASIGTSVYNEQFF. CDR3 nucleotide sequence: TGTGCCAGCATCGGGACTAGCGTATACAATGAGCAGTTCTTC.

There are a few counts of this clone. CDR3 region: CSVDGTSGGDTQYF. The CDR3 DNA sequence: TGCAGCGTTGACGGGACTAGCGGGGGTGATACGCAGTATTTT. The chain is built from TRBV29-1 and TRBJ2-3; the match to TRBD2 covers 14 bases. The length of the CDR3 is 14 residues. Germline V gives CDR1 SQVTM, CDR2 ANQGSEA. V was pared by 3 bases and J by 6 bases, with 2 bases of the junction left unmatched.

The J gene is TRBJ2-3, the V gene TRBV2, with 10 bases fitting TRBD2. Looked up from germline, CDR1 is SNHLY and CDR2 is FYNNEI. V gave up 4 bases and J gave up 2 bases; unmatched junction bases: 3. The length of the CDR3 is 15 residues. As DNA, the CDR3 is TGTGCCAGCAGTGCTGGACTAGCGGACACAGATACGCAGTATTTT. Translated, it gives CASSAGLADTDTQYF.

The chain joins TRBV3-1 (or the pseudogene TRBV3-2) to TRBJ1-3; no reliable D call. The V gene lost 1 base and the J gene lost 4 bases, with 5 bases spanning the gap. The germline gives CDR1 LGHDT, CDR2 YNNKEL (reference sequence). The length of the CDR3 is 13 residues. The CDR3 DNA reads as TGTGCCAGCAGCCAAGGCGGGGGAAACACCATATATTTT. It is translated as CASSQGGGNTIYF.

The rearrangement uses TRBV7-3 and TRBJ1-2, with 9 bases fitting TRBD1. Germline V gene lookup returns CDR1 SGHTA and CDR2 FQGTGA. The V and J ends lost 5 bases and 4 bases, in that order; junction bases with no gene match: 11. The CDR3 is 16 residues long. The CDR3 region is CASSANPGQGVYGYTF. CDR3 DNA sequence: TGTGCCAGCAGCGCGAATCCGGGACAGGGTGTCTATGGCTACACCTTC.

The CDR3 is CASSPGTRSYNEQFF. CDR3 bases: TGTGCCAGCAGCCCCGGGACTCGCTCCTACAATGAGCAGTTCTTC. J is TRBJ2-1 and V is TRBV6-5; a weak D match, TRBD2 (6 bases). Germline loops: CDR1 MNHEY, CDR2 SVGAGI. The V and J ends lost 6 bases and 0 bases respectively, with 12 bases between them. The CDR3 is 15 amino acids.

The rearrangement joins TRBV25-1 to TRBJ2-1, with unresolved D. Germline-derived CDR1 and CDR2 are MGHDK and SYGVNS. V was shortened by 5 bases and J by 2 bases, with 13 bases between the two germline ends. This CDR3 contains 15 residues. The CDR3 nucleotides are TGTGCCAGCAGTAAGACCGAGGCCCCCTACAATGAGCAGTTCTTC. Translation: CASSKTEAPYNEQFF.

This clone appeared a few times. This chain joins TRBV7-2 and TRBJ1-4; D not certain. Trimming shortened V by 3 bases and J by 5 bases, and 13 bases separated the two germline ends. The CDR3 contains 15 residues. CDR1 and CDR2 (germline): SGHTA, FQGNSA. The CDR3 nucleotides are TGTGCCAGCAGCTTTAGTCCAGGCACGAATGAAAAACTGTTTTTT. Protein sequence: CASSFSPGTNEKLFF.

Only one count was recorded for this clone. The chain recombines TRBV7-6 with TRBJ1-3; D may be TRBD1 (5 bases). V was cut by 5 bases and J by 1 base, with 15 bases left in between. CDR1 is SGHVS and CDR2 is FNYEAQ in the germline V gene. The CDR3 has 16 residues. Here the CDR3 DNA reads TGTGCCAGCAGCCCTCGGGGCGGGGGGTCTGGAAACACCATATATTTT. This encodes CASSPRGGGSGNTIYF.

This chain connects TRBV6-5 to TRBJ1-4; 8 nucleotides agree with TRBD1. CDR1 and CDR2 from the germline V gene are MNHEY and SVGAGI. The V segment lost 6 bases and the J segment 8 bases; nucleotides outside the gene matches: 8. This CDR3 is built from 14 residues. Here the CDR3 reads CASSNRGMREKLFF. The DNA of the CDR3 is TGTGCCAGCAGCAACAGGGGGATGAGAGAAAAACTGTTTTTT.

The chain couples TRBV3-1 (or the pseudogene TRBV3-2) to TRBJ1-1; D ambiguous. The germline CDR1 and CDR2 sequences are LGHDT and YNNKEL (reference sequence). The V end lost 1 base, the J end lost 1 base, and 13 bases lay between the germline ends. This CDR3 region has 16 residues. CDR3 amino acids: CASSQGFGPTNTEAFF. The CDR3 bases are TGTGCCAGCAGCCAAGGCTTCGGTCCCACGAACACTGAAGCTTTCTTT.

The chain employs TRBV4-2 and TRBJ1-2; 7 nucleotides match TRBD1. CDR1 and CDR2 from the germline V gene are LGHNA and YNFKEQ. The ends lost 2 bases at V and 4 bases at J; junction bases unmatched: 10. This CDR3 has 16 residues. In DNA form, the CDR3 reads TGTGCCAGCAGCCAATCGACGCAGGGGGGAACCTATGGCTACACCTTC. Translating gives CASSQSTQGGTYGYTF.

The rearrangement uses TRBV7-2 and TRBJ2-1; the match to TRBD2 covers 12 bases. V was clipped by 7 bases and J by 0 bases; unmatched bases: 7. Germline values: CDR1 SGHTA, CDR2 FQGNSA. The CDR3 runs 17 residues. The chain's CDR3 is CASNNGLAGSSYNEQFF. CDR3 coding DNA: TGTGCCAGCAACAACGGACTAGCGGGGAGCTCCTACAATGAGCAGTTCTTC.

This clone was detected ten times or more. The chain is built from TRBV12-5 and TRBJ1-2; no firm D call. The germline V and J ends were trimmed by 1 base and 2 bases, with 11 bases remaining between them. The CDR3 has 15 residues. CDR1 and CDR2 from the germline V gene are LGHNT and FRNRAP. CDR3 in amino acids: CASGLGRTGNYGYTF. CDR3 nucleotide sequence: TGTGCTAGTGGTTTGGGAAGGACGGGGAACTATGGCTACACCTTC.

The CDR3 DNA follows: TGTGCCAGCAGCTTAGGTTTATACTCTGGAAACACCATATATTTT. As protein: CASSLGLYSGNTIYF. This chain connects TRBV7-9 to TRBJ1-3; D is ambiguous. The V gene's germline CDR1 is SEHNR and CDR2 FQNEAQ (reference sequence). Trimming removed 1 base at V and 0 bases at J, with 7 bases between. This CDR3 spans 15 amino acids.

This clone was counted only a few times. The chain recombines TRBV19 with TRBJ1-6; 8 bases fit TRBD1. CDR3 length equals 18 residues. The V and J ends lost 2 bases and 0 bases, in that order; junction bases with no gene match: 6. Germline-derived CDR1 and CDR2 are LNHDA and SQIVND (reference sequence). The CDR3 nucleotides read TGTGCCAGTAGTATACCCCGACAGGGGCGCTCCTATAATTCACCCCTCCACTTT. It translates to CASSIPRQGRSYNSPLHF.

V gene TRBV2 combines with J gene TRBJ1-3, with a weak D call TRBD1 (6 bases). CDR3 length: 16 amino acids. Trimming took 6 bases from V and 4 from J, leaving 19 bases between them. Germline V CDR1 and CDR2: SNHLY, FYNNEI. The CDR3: CASSANRVGSGNTIYF. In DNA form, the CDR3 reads TGTGCCAGCAGCGCCAACAGGGTTGGGTCAGGAAACACCATATATTTT.

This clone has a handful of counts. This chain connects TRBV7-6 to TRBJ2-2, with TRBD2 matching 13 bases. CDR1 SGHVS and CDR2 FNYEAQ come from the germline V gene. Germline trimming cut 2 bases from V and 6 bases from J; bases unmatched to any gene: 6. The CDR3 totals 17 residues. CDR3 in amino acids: CASSLLETSGRAGELFF. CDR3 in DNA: TGTGCCAGCAGCTTATTAGAAACTAGCGGGAGGGCCGGGGAGCTGTTTTTT.